Listed below are T cell receptor beta chains from one sample, sequenced in a study of radiotherapy plus CTLA-4 blockade in lung cancer. Profiling relied on immunoSEQ multiplex PCR, and the TCRdb table lists in-frame clones only, not all of them. The repertoire holds tens of thousands of clones, with around 79% as singletons. The sample consisted of peripheral blood, taken from a patient treated with radiotherapy plus ipilimumab. All receptors derive from a human donor with non-small cell lung cancer who had a complete response to radiotherapy plus ipilimumab. Both conserved end residues are part of each CDR3. Each record gives: clone size, V gene, J gene, CDR3 protein. The size entry is marked missing in some rows and otherwise reads once, few, many or a size class.

size: .
V: TRBV6-9
J: TRBJ2-7
CDR3: CASSYASGDPYEQYF

size: .
V: TRBV19
J: TRBJ2-2
CDR3: CASRQGAVAGELFF

size: .
V: TRBV27
J: TRBJ2-2
CDR3: CASSLDRINGELFF

size: .
V: TRBV28
J: TRBJ1-3
CDR3: CASSPNLRNTIYF

size: .
V: TRBV2
J: TRBJ2-7
CDR3: CASDAVRLRKAYEQYF

size: .
V: TRBV19
J: TRBJ1-1
CDR3: CASSIRGLNTEAFF

size: .
V: TRBV15
J: TRBJ1-2
CDR3: CATSRDLGQAVYGYTF

size: .
V: TRBV5-1
J: TRBJ2-2
CDR3: CASSAGLAVNTGELFF

size: .
V: TRBV27
J: TRBJ1-2
CDR3: CASSLVTGSPRLNYGYTF

size: .
V: TRBV7-2
J: TRBJ2-7
CDR3: CASSSRLAGTNVGEQYF

size: .
V: TRBV7-2
J: TRBJ1-5
CDR3: CASSSTGGFNQPQHF

size: medium-sized
V: TRBV19
J: TRBJ1-6
CDR3: CASSFRDSPLHF

size: once
V: TRBV4-1
J: TRBJ1-2
CDR3: CASHGRGNYGYTF

size: .
V: TRBV6-1
J: TRBJ2-1
CDR3: CASSSGTSGGYEQFF

size: .
V: TRBV7-9
J: TRBJ1-5
CDR3: CASSLGQNRNQPQHF

size: .
V: TRBV11-3
J: TRBJ1-4
CDR3: CASSLGQRLSEKLFF

size: once
V: TRBV7-6
J: TRBJ1-4
CDR3: CASSSFPPGQISTNEKLFF

size: once
V: TRBV19
J: TRBJ1-5
CDR3: CASSIKGSNQPQHF

size: .
V: TRBV7-2
J: TRBJ2-1
CDR3: CASSFRPSGSSYNEQFF

size: .
V: TRBV29-1
J: TRBJ1-1
CDR3: CSVDPGETGVTEAFF

size: few
V: TRBV4-3
J: TRBJ1-1
CDR3: CASSQGSRTGAEAFF

size: .
V: TRBV11-2
J: TRBJ2-2
CDR3: CASSVRTSGEGELFF

size: .
V: TRBV6-6
J: TRBJ2-1
CDR3: CASSGQGSSYNEQFF

size: .
V: TRBV5-1
J: TRBJ1-6
CDR3: CASSYSDGTLHF

size: few
V: TRBV5-1
J: TRBJ2-5
CDR3: CASSLGQLIETQYF

size: .
V: TRBV19
J: TRBJ2-5
CDR3: CASSVGGEGETQYF

size: few
V: TRBV7-8
J: TRBJ1-5
CDR3: CASSLFSDQPQHF

size: .
V: TRBV12-5
J: TRBJ1-2
CDR3: CASGSGLYYGYTF

size: .
V: TRBV7-9
J: TRBJ2-7
CDR3: CASSLRDRVTQQYF

size: .
V: TRBV7-9
J: TRBJ2-4
CDR3: CASSQQGVLAKNIQYF

size: .
V: TRBV6-5
J: TRBJ1-6
CDR3: CASSTGGRNSPLHF

size: once
V: TRBV5-1
J: TRBJ2-5
CDR3: CASSLVRPDEGEQYF

size: .
V: TRBV7-8
J: TRBJ1-6
CDR3: CASSPSQYSPLHF

size: .
V: TRBV14
J: TRBJ2-7
CDR3: CASSRDRFSYEQYF

size: few
V: TRBV5-5
J: TRBJ1-2
CDR3: CASSLGTGGDGGYTF

size: .
V: TRBV7-2
J: TRBJ2-7
CDR3: CASSLGSSTPTYEQYF

size: once
V: TRBV27
J: TRBJ1-1
CDR3: CASSPPGSPEAFF

size: .
V: TRBV11-2
J: TRBJ1-2
CDR3: CASSQGVLYGYTF

size: once
V: TRBV19
J: TRBJ2-5
CDR3: CASKAYRGLQETQYF

size: once
V: TRBV18
J: TRBJ2-3
CDR3: CASSPWADATDTQYF

size: .
V: TRBV18
J: TRBJ2-7
CDR3: CASSPGTGVFSYEQYF

size: .
V: TRBV5-6
J: TRBJ2-2
CDR3: CASSLGPPHGSGTGELFF

size: .
V: TRBV5-1
J: TRBJ2-4
CDR3: CASSPGVLGNIQYF

size: few
V: TRBV2
J: TRBJ1-2
CDR3: CASKAQTGFDTF

size: .
V: TRBV6-6
J: TRBJ2-2
CDR3: CAVEGMGTGELFF

size: .
V: TRBV15
J: TRBJ1-4
CDR3: CATSLKPGQINEKLFF